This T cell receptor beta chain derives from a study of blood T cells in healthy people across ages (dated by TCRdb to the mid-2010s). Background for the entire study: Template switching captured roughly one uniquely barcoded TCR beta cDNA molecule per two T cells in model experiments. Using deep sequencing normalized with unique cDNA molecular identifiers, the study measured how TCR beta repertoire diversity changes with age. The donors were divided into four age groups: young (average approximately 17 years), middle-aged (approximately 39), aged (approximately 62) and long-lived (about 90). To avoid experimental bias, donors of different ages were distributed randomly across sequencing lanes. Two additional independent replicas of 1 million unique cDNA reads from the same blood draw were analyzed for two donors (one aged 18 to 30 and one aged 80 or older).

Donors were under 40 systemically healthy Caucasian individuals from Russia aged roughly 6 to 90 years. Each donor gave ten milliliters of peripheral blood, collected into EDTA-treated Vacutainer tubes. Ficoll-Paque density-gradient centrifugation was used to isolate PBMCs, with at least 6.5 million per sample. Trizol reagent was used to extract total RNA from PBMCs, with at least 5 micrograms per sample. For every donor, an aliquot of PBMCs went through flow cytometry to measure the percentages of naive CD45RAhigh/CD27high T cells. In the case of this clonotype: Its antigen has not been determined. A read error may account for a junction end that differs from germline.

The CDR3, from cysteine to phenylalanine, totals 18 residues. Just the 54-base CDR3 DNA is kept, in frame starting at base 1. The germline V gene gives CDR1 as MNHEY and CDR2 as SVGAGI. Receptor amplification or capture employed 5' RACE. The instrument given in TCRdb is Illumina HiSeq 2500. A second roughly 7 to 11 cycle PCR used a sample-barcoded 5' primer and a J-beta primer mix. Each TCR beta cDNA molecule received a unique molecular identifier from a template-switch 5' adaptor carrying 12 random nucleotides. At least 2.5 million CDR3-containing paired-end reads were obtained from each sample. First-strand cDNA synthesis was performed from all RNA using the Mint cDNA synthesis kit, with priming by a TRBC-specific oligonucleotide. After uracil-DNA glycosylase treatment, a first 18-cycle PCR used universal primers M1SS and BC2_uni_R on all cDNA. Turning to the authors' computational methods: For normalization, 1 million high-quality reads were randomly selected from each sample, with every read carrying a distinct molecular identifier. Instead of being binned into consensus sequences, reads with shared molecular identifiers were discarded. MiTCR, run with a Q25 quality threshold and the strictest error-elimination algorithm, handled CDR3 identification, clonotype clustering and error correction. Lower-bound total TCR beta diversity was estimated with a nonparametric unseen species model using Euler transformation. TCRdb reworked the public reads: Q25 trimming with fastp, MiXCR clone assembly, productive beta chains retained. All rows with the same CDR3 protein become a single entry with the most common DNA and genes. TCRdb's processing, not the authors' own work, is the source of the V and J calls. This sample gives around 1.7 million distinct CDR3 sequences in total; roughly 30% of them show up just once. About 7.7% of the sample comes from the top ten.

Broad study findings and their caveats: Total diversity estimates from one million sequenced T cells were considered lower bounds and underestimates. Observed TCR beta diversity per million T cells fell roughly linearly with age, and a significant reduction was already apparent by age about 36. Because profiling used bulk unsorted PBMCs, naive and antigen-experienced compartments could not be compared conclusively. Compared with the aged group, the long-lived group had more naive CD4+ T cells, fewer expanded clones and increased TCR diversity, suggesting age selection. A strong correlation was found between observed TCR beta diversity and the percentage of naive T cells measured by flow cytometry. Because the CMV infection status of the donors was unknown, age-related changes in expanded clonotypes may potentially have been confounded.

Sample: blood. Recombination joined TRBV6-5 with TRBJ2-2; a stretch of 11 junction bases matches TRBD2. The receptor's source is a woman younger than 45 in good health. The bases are TGTGCCAGCAGTTCTTTGACTAGCGGGACGACGAACACCGGGGTGCTGTTTTTT. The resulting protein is CASSSLTSGTTNTGVLFF.